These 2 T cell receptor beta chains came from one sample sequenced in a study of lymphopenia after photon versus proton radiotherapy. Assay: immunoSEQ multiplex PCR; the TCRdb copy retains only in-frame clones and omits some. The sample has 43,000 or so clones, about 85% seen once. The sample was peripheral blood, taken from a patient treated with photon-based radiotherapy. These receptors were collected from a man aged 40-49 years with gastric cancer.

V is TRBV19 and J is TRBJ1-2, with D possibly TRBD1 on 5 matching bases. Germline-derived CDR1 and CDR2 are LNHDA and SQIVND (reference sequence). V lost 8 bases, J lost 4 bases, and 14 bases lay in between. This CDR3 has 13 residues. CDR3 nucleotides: TGTGCCAGTGCGCGTTGGGACCCCTATGGCTACACCTTC. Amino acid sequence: CASARWDPYGYTF.

The CDR3 sequence is CASSKRLGTGELFF. The CDR3 DNA follows: TGTGCCAGCAGCAAAAGACTTGGGACCGGGGAGCTGTTTTTT. The rearrangement joins TRBV7-2 to TRBJ2-2; D is uncertain. The germline CDR1 and CDR2 sequences are SGHTA and FQGNSA. CDR3 length: 14 amino acids. The germline V and J ends were trimmed by 5 bases and 5 bases, with 12 bases remaining between them.